This TCR beta chain was found in a study of radiotherapy plus CTLA-4 blockade in lung cancer. Looking at the study overall: Disease control reached over 30%, with objective responses in over 15%. Study-level results: Among blood TCR repertoires after radiotherapy plus ipilimumab, tumor-derived clones expanded. With interferon-beta, early dynamics of blood T cell clones were reported to best predict response.

Some clones are missing from TCRdb's copy, which holds only in-frame ones; the method was immunoSEQ multiplex PCR. The table lists over 60,000 clones, over 75% of them singletons. Per the germline V gene, CDR1 is SNHLY and CDR2 is FYNNEI. Trimming removed 8 bases from V and 2 bases from J; junction bases left unmatched: 9. The CDR3 extends over 15 amino acids. As to this clone: Its antigen is unidentified.

Each patient with chemo-refractory metastatic non-small-cell lung cancer was treated with focal radiation plus CTLA-4 blockade using ipilimumab. The specimen was peripheral blood, collected from a patient treated with radiotherapy plus ipilimumab. The chain combines TRBV2 with TRBJ1-1; 9 nucleotides match TRBD1. This TCR came from a human donor with non-small cell lung cancer that progressed on radiotherapy plus ipilimumab. The CDR3 loop is CASHRQGVFNTEAFF. The CDR3, as DNA: TGTGCCAGCCACCGACAGGGGGTGTTCAACACTGAAGCTTTCTTT.